The following is a TCR beta chain sequence with its context. Study processing details: Amplifying reference gene primers gave estimates of nucleated cell counts. The repertoire was sequenced with immunoSEQ multiplex PCR; TCRdb's copy has only in-frame clones and lacks some. V, J and clone size reflect that table, while D and trimming were determined from the DNA. Among about 45,000 clones, around 83% were seen once, and the ten largest hold over 5%. Trimming took 5 bases from V and 5 from J; bases not matched to a gene: 14. Germline V gene sequence: CDR1 SNHLY, CDR2 FYNNEI. CDR3 size: 16 residues. This entry belongs to a study of blood T cell repertoires in COVID-19. Study context: Sites in the United States, Italy and Spain provided acute and convalescent COVID-19 samples. PBMCs, B-cell-depleted T cells, or T cells were the source of the cDNA or gDNA that made up the material.

This TCR was recovered from a woman of 80 years or more with acute or convalescent COVID-19. Sequencing was carried out using peripheral blood. The chain joins TRBV2 to TRBJ1-2; 7 bases align to TRBD1. The CDR3 bases are TGTGCCAGCAGTCCTTCCCGTACAGGGGTCGGATATGGCTACACCTTC. This sequence encodes CASSPSRTGVGYGYTF.